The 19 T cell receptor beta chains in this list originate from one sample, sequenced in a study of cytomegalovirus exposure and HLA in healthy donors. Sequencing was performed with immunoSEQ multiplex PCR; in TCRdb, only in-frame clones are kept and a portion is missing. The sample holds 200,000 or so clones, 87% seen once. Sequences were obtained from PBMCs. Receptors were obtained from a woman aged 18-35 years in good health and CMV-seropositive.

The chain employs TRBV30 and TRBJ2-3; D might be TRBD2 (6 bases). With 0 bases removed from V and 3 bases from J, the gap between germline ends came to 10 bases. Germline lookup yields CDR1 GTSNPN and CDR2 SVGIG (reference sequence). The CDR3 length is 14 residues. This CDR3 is CAWSVPSVTDTQYF. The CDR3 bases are TGTGCCTGGAGTGTCCCTAGCGTTACAGATACGCAGTATTTT.

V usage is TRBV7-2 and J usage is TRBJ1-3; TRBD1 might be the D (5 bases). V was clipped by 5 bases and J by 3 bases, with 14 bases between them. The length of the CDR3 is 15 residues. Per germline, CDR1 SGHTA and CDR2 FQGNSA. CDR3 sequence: CASSITSGLGNTIYF. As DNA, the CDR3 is TGTGCCAGCAGCATAACATCGGGACTTGGAAACACCATATATTTT.

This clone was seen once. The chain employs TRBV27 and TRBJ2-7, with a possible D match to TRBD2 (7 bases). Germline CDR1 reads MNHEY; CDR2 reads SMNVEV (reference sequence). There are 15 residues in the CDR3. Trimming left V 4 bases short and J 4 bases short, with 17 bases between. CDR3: CASSSRGGSPYEQYF. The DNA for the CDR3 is TGTGCCAGCAGTTCCAGGGGAGGGTCCCCTTACGAGCAGTACTTC.

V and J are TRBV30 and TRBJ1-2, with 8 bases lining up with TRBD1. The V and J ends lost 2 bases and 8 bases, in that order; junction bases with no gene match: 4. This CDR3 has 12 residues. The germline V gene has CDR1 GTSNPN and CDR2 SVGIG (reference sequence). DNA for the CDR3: TGTGCCTGGAGTTCAGGGACAGGCGGCTACACCTTC. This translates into CAWSSGTGGYTF.

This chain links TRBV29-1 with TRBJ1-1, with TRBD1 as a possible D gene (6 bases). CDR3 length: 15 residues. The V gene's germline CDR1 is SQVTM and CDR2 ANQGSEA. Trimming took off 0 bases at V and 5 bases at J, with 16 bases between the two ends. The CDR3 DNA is TGCAGCGTTGAAGAAGGAAACAGGGTAGATACTGAAGCTTTCTTT. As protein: CSVEEGNRVDTEAFF.

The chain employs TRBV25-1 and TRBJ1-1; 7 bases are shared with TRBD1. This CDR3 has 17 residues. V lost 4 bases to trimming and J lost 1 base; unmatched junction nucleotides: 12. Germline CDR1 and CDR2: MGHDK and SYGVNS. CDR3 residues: CASSAHAPGQENTEAFF. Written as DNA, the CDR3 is TGTGCCAGCAGTGCCCATGCTCCCGGACAGGAGAACACTGAAGCTTTCTTT.

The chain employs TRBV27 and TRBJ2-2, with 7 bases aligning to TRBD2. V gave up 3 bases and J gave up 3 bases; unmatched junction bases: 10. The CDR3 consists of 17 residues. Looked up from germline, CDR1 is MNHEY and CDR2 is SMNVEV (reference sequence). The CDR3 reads CASSFGWGGGDTGELFF. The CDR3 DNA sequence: TGTGCCAGCAGTTTTGGGTGGGGGGGAGGAGACACCGGGGAGCTGTTTTTT.

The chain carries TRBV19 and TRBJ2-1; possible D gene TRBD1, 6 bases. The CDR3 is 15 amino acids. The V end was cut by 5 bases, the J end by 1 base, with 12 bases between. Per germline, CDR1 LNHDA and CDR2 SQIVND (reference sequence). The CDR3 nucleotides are TGTGCCAGTAGTCTGACAGGATATTCCTACAATGAGCAGTTCTTC. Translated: CASSLTGYSYNEQFF.

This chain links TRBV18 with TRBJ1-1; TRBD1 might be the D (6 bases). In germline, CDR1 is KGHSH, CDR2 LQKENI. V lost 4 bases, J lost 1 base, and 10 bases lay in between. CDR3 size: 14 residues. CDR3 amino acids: CASSLLDRNTEAFF. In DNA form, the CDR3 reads TGTGCCAGCTCACTTCTGGACAGGAACACTGAAGCTTTCTTT.

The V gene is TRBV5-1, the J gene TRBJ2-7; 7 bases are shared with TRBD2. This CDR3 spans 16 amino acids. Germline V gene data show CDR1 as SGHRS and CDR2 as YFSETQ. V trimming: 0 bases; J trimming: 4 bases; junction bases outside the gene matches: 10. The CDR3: CASSLAAAGEGYEQYF. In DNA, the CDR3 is TGCGCCAGCAGCTTGGCAGCGGCGGGAGAGGGGTACGAGCAGTACTTC.

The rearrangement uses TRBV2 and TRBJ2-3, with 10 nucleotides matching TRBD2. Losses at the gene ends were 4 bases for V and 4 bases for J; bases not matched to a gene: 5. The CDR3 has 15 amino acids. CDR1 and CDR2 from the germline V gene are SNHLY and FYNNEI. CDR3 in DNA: TGTGCCAGCAGTGTCCTAGCGGGAGCAGCAGATACGCAGTATTTT. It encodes CASSVLAGAADTQYF.

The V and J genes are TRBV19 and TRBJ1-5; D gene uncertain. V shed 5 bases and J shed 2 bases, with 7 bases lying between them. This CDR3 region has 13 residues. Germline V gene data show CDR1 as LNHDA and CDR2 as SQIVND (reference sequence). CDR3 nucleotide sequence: TGTGCCAGTAGTTTCGTCCGCAATCAGCCCCAGCATTTT. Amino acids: CASSFVRNQPQHF.

CDR3 amino acids: CSVVIGNSITGELFF. CDR3 nucleotides: TGCAGCGTTGTAATAGGCAACAGTATCACCGGGGAGCTGTTTTTT. This chain links TRBV29-1 with TRBJ2-2; D uncertain. Between the trimmed V and J ends, which lost 4 bases and 4 bases, there was a span of 16 bases. Germline assignment: CDR1 SQVTM and CDR2 ANQGSEA. This CDR3 region has 15 residues.

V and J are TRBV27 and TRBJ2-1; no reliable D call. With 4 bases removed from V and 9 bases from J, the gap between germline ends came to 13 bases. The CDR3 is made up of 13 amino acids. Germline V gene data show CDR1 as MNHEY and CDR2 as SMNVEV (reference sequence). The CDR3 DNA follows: TGTGCCAGCAGTTCTCGCCCCTACGCTGAGCAGTTCTTC. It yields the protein CASSSRPYAEQFF.

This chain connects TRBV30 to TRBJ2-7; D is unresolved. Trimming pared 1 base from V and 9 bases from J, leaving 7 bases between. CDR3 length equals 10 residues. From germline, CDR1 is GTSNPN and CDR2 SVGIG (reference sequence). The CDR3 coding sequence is TGTGCCTGGAGTGGGTCCGGGCAGTACTTC. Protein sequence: CAWSGSGQYF.

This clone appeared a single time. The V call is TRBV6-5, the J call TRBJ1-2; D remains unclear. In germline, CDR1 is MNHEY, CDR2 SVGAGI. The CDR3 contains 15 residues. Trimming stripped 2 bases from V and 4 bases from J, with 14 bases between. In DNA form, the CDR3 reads TGTGCCAGCAGTTACGGAGTGCGGTACACCTATGGCTACACCTTC. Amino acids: CASSYGVRYTYGYTF.

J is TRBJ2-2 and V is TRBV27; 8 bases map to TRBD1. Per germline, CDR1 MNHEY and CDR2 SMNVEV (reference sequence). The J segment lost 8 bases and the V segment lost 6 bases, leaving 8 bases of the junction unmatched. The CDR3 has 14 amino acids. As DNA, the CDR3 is TGTGCCAGCAGACTCCAGGGGGCAGGGGGGGAGCTGTTTTTT. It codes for CASRLQGAGGELFF.

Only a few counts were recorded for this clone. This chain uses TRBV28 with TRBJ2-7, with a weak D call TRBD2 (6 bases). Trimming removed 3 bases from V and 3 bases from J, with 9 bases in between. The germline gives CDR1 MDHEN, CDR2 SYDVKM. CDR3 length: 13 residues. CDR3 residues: CASSLYGSYEQYF. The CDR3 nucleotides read TGTGCCAGCAGTTTGTACGGGAGCTACGAGCAGTACTTC.

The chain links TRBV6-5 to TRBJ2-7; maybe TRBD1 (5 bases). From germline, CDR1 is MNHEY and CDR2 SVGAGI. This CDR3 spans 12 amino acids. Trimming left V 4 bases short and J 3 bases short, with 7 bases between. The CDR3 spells CASSFDSYEQYF. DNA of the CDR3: TGTGCCAGCAGTTTTGACAGCTACGAGCAGTACTTC.